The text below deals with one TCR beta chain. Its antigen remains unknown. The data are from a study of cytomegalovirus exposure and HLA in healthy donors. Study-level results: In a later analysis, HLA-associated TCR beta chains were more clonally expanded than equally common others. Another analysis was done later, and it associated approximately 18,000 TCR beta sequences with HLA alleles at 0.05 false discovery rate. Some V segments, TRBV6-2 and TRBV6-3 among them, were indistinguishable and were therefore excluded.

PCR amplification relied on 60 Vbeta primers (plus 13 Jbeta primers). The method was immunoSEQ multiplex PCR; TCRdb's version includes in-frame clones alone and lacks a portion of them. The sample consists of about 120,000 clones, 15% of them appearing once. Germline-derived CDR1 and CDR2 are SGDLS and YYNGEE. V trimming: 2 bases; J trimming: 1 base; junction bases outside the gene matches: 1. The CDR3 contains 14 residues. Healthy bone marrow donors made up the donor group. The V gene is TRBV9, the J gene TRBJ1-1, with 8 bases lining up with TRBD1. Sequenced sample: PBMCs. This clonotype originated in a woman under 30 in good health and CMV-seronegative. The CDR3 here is CASSVGQGNTEAFF. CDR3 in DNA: TGTGCCAGCAGCGTTGGACAGGGGAACACTGAAGCTTTCTTT. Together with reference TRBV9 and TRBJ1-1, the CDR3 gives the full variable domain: DSGVTQTPKHLITATGQRVTLRCSPRSGDLSVYWYQQSLDQGLQFLIQYYNGEERAKGNILERFSAQQFPDLHSELNLSSLELGDSALYFCASSVGQGNTEAFFGQGTRLTVV.